This T cell receptor (beta chain) came from a study of shared clonotypes between healthy human individuals. Study-wide results and caveats: Among the subsets, naive ones generally showed larger estimated richness than memory ones. Relative to their counterparts shared across all four donors, non-shared clonotypes exhibited diminished generation probabilities.

With respect to this clone: What it binds is not known.

Healthy HIV-negative adults without recent acute infections or vaccinations served as donors. Method: immunoSEQ multiplex PCR; TCRdb's copy keeps in-frame clones and lacks some. This table has 650,000 to 750,000 clones, approximately 79% appearing once. CDR3 length: 15 amino acids. V shed 8 bases and J shed 1 base, with 16 bases lying between them. Per the germline V gene, CDR1 is SNHLY and CDR2 is FYNNEI. The chain couples TRBV2 to TRBJ2-3, with D maybe TRBD1 (6 bases). This receptor was obtained from a woman in her twenties or thirties in good health. Sample: memory CD4+ T cells sorted from blood. Subset: CD45RA-negative fraction. CDR3 loop: CASHRDRYGTDTQYF. CDR3 in DNA: TGTGCCAGCCACAGGGACCGCTACGGCACAGATACGCAGTATTTT.